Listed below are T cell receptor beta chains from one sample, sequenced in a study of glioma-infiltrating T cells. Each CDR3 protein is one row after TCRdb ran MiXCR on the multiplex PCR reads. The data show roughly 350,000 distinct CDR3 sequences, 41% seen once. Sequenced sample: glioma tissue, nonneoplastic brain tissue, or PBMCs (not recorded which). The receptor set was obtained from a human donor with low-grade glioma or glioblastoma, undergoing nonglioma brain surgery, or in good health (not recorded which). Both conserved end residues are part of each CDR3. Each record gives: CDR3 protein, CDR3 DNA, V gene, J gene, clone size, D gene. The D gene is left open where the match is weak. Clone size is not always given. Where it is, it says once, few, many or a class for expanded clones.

CDR3aa: CSARRSTGNYGYTF
CDR3nt: TGCAGTGCTAGACGGTCGACGGGCAACTATGGCTACACCTTC
v_gene: TRBV20-1
j_gene: TRBJ1-2
abundance: few
d_gene: -

CDR3aa: CASSIRFSYNEQFF
CDR3nt: TGTGCCAGTAGTATCAGGTTCTCCTACAATGAGCAGTTCTTC
v_gene: TRBV19
j_gene: TRBJ2-1
abundance: -
d_gene: -

CDR3aa: CASSYSGNFNEQFF
CDR3nt: TGTGCCAGCAGTTACAGCGGGAACTTCAATGAGCAGTTCTTC
v_gene: TRBV28
j_gene: TRBJ2-1
abundance: many
d_gene: TRBD2

CDR3aa: CASIRNPTGADTQYF
CDR3nt: TGTGCCAGCATCAGAAACCCGACAGGAGCAGATACGCAGTATTTT
v_gene: TRBV5-6
j_gene: TRBJ2-3
abundance: -
d_gene: -

CDR3aa: CASSQPPLAYTQYF
CDR3nt: TGTGCCAGCAGCCAACCCCCCCTGGCGTATACGCAGTATTTT
v_gene: TRBV28
j_gene: TRBJ2-3
abundance: many
d_gene: -

CDR3aa: CASSLSSRPDTQYF
CDR3nt: TGTGCCAGCAGTTTAAGTAGCAGACCAGATACGCAGTATTTT
v_gene: TRBV12-3/TRBV12-4
j_gene: TRBJ2-3
abundance: -
d_gene: -

CDR3aa: CASRERQNTEAFF
CDR3nt: TGTGCCAGCAGAGAAAGGCAAAACACTGAAGCTTTCTTT
v_gene: TRBV28
j_gene: TRBJ1-1
abundance: many
d_gene: -

CDR3aa: CASSVGTGGADTQYF
CDR3nt: TGTGCTAGCAGCGTCGGGACAGGGGGCGCAGATACGCAGTATTTT
v_gene: TRBV7-7
j_gene: TRBJ2-3
abundance: -
d_gene: TRBD1

CDR3aa: CASSQGIQSRGGYTF
CDR3nt: TGTGCCAGCAGCCAGGGTATACAGTCCCGTGGTGGCTACACCTTC
v_gene: TRBV3-1
j_gene: TRBJ1-2
abundance: few
d_gene: -

CDR3aa: CASSLWPNYEQYF
CDR3nt: TGTGCCAGCAGTCTCTGGCCCAACTACGAGCAGTACTTC
v_gene: TRBV28
j_gene: TRBJ2-7
abundance: few
d_gene: -

CDR3aa: CSASWKSTEAFF
CDR3nt: TGCAGTGCTAGTTGGAAGAGCACTGAAGCTTTCTTT
v_gene: TRBV20-1
j_gene: TRBJ1-1
abundance: many
d_gene: -

CDR3aa: CSAPLQGAGGYTF
CDR3nt: TGCAGTGCTCCTCTACAGGGGGCGGGGGGCTACACCTTC
v_gene: TRBV20-1
j_gene: TRBJ1-2
abundance: many
d_gene: TRBD1

CDR3aa: CASSPGGSGFKGYTF
CDR3nt: TGTGCCAGCAGCCCAGGGGGAAGCGGATTTAAGGGCTACACCTTC
v_gene: TRBV7-2
j_gene: TRBJ1-2
abundance: -
d_gene: TRBD1

CDR3aa: CASSSRLAGNEQFF
CDR3nt: TGTGCCAGCAGTTCTCGGCTAGCAGGCAATGAGCAGTTCTTC
v_gene: TRBV27
j_gene: TRBJ2-1
abundance: many
d_gene: -

CDR3aa: CATSPGGVGSTEAFF
CDR3nt: TGTGCCACCAGCCCCGGGGGGGTCGGTTCCACTGAAGCTTTCTTT
v_gene: TRBV15
j_gene: TRBJ1-1
abundance: many
d_gene: -

CDR3aa: CASSQSPGERHYGYTF
CDR3nt: TGTGCCAGCAGCCAAAGCCCAGGGGAGAGACACTATGGCTACACCTTC
v_gene: TRBV4-2
j_gene: TRBJ1-2
abundance: few
d_gene: -

CDR3aa: CASSHGTRGYEQFF
CDR3nt: TGCGCCAGCAGCCATGGGACTAGGGGGTATGAGCAGTTCTTC
v_gene: TRBV4-3
j_gene: TRBJ2-1
abundance: -
d_gene: TRBD2

CDR3aa: CTSSWGTSGSSYNEQFF
CDR3nt: TGTACCAGCAGTTGGGGGACCAGCGGGTCTTCCTACAATGAGCAGTTCTTC
v_gene: TRBV6-2/TRBV6-3
j_gene: TRBJ2-1
abundance: -
d_gene: -

CDR3aa: CASSQREGETQYF
CDR3nt: TGCGCCAGCAGCCAGCGGGAAGGAGAGACCCAGTACTTC
v_gene: TRBV4-1
j_gene: TRBJ2-5
abundance: many
d_gene: -

CDR3aa: CASSLDGVVGKLFF
CDR3nt: TGTGCCAGCAGCCTAGACGGGGTGGTGGGAAAACTGTTTTTT
v_gene: TRBV11-2
j_gene: TRBJ1-4
abundance: -
d_gene: -

CDR3aa: CASSEYKGQGTDTQYF
CDR3nt: TGTGCCAGCAGTGAATATAAGGGTCAAGGCACAGATACGCAGTATTTT
v_gene: TRBV6-1
j_gene: TRBJ2-3
abundance: many
d_gene: -

CDR3aa: CSAKRRGNQPQHF
CDR3nt: TGCAGTGCTAAACGGCGGGGCAATCAGCCCCAGCATTTT
v_gene: TRBV20-1
j_gene: TRBJ1-5
abundance: few
d_gene: -

CDR3aa: CAAGNTAWGYTF
CDR3nt: TGTGCCGCGGGGAACACGGCCTGGGGCTACACCTTC
v_gene: TRBV28
j_gene: TRBJ1-2
abundance: many
d_gene: -

CDR3aa: CSANRGRGTEAFF
CDR3nt: TGCAGTGCGAACCGCGGTCGGGGCACTGAGGCTTTCTTT
v_gene: TRBV20-1
j_gene: TRBJ1-1
abundance: few
d_gene: -

CDR3aa: CATSRETGGLGNTQYF
CDR3nt: TGTGCCACCAGCAGAGAGACAGGGGGTTTAGGCAATACGCAGTATTTT
v_gene: TRBV15
j_gene: TRBJ2-3
abundance: -
d_gene: TRBD1

CDR3aa: CASRAGPEVDTQYF
CDR3nt: TGTGCCAGCAGAGCAGGACCAGAGGTGGATACGCAGTATTTT
v_gene: TRBV7-2
j_gene: TRBJ2-3
abundance: -
d_gene: -

CDR3aa: CASSFTRVQETQYF
CDR3nt: TGTGCCAGCAGTTTCACACGGGTCCAAGAGACCCAGTACTTC
v_gene: TRBV6-1
j_gene: TRBJ2-5
abundance: -
d_gene: -

CDR3aa: CASRGDRYSNQPQHF
CDR3nt: TGTGCCAGCAGGGGAGACAGGTATAGCAATCAGCCCCAGCATTTT
v_gene: TRBV28
j_gene: TRBJ1-5
abundance: many
d_gene: -

CDR3aa: CASSFAGVETQYF
CDR3nt: TGTGCCAGCAGCTTCGCGGGTGTGGAGACCCAGTACTTC
v_gene: TRBV6-2/TRBV6-3
j_gene: TRBJ2-5
abundance: many
d_gene: -

CDR3aa: CASSQAFGTPLGEQFF
CDR3nt: TGCGCCAGCAGCCAAGCGTTCGGGACTCCCCTGGGAGAGCAGTTCTTC
v_gene: TRBV4-3
j_gene: TRBJ2-1
abundance: -
d_gene: -

CDR3aa: CSASAPGGRNTEAFF
CDR3nt: TGCAGTGCTAGCGCCCCCGGGGGCCGGAACACTGAAGCTTTCTTT
v_gene: TRBV20-1
j_gene: TRBJ1-1
abundance: few
d_gene: -

CDR3aa: CASSDRGPTWGAFF
CDR3nt: TGTGCCAGCAGTGACCGTGGACCGACATGGGGAGCTTTCTTT
v_gene: TRBV6-1
j_gene: TRBJ1-1
abundance: -
d_gene: -

CDR3aa: CASSPFSGRYNEQFF
CDR3nt: TGTGCCAGCAGCCCCTTTAGCGGGAGATACAATGAGCAGTTCTTC
v_gene: TRBV6-5
j_gene: TRBJ2-1
abundance: many
d_gene: TRBD2

CDR3aa: CASSLLLSTDKSGAFF
CDR3nt: TGTGCCAGCAGTTTATTACTCTCGACCGACAAAAGCGGAGCTTTCTTT
v_gene: TRBV28
j_gene: TRBJ1-1
abundance: many
d_gene: -

CDR3aa: CASCPAGGRTDTQYF
CDR3nt: TGTGCCAGCTGCCCAGCGGGAGGGCGCACAGATACGCAGTATTTT
v_gene: TRBV28
j_gene: TRBJ2-3
abundance: -
d_gene: TRBD2

CDR3aa: CASSSYRGTEAFF
CDR3nt: TGTGCCAGCAGCTCTTATAGGGGCACTGAAGCTTTCTTT
v_gene: TRBV7-6
j_gene: TRBJ1-1
abundance: few
d_gene: -

CDR3aa: CASSQEGRGYEQYF
CDR3nt: TGCGCCAGCAGCCAAGAGGGCAGGGGCTACGAGCAGTACTTC
v_gene: TRBV4-3
j_gene: TRBJ2-7
abundance: -
d_gene: -

CDR3aa: CASTLRVTGELFF
CDR3nt: TGCGCCAGCACTCTCAGGGTAACCGGGGAGCTGTTTTTT
v_gene: TRBV10-2
j_gene: TRBJ2-2
abundance: -
d_gene: -

CDR3aa: CTSSLGNYEQYF
CDR3nt: TGTACCAGCAGTTTGGGGAACTACGAGCAGTACTTC
v_gene: TRBV6-5
j_gene: TRBJ2-7
abundance: once
d_gene: -

CDR3aa: CASSGLANGETQYF
CDR3nt: TGTGCCAGCAGTGGACTAGCTAACGGAGAGACCCAGTACTTC
v_gene: TRBV6-1
j_gene: TRBJ2-5
abundance: -
d_gene: TRBD2

CDR3aa: CASSFSAELYEQYF
CDR3nt: TGTGCCAGCAGCTTTTCAGCGGAGCTCTACGAGCAGTACTTC
v_gene: TRBV7-2
j_gene: TRBJ2-7
abundance: -
d_gene: -

CDR3aa: CASSVGRGWNEKLFF
CDR3nt: TGTGCCAGCAGTGTAGGACGGGGCTGGAATGAAAAACTGTTTTTT
v_gene: TRBV6-1
j_gene: TRBJ1-4
abundance: -
d_gene: -

CDR3aa: CASSFGFDTPLHF
CDR3nt: TGTGCCAGCAGTTTCGGATTCGACACACCCCTCCACTTC
v_gene: TRBV27
j_gene: TRBJ2-7
abundance: -
d_gene: -

CDR3aa: CVSSYNPLVTDTQYF
CDR3nt: TGTGTCAGCAGTTATAATCCACTAGTCACAGATACGCAGTATTTT
v_gene: TRBV28
j_gene: TRBJ2-3
abundance: -
d_gene: -

CDR3aa: CASSANGMNTEAFF
CDR3nt: TGTGCCAGCAGTGCTAACGGCATGAACACTGAAGCTTTCTTT
v_gene: TRBV28
j_gene: TRBJ1-1
abundance: -
d_gene: -

CDR3aa: CSVDRGNTGELFF
CDR3nt: TGCAGCGTAGACAGGGGAAACACCGGGGAGCTGTTTTTT
v_gene: TRBV29-1
j_gene: TRBJ2-2
abundance: -
d_gene: TRBD1

CDR3aa: CASSLTGGENYGYTF
CDR3nt: TGCGCCAGCAGCCTGACAGGGGGCGAGAACTATGGCTACACCTTC
v_gene: TRBV4-1
j_gene: TRBJ1-2
abundance: -
d_gene: TRBD1

CDR3aa: CASSFVGKSNYGYTF
CDR3nt: TGTGCCAGCAGCTTTGTGGGCAAATCTAACTATGGCTACACCTTC
v_gene: TRBV5-6
j_gene: TRBJ1-2
abundance: -
d_gene: -

CDR3aa: CASSSPSTGGEAFF
CDR3nt: TGTGCCAGCAGCTCGCCTTCAACAGGGGGTGAAGCTTTCTTT
v_gene: TRBV7-3
j_gene: TRBJ1-1
abundance: -
d_gene: TRBD1

CDR3aa: CASSQDPLGSLNSPLHF
CDR3nt: TGCGCCAGCAGCCAAGATCCACTTGGGTCCCTTAATTCACCCCTCCACTTT
v_gene: TRBV4-3
j_gene: TRBJ1-6
abundance: few
d_gene: -

CDR3aa: CASTGGAEQYF
CDR3nt: TGTGCCAGCACCGGCGGGGCCGAGCAGTACTTC
v_gene: TRBV6-2/TRBV6-3
j_gene: TRBJ2-7
abundance: -
d_gene: -

CDR3aa: CSVYLQGTDTQYF
CDR3nt: TGCAGCGTTTACCTCCAGGGTACAGATACGCAGTATTTT
v_gene: TRBV20-1
j_gene: TRBJ2-3
abundance: -
d_gene: -

CDR3aa: CASSFDLSNGYTF
CDR3nt: TGTGCCAGCAGCTTTGACCTGAGTAATGGCTACACCTTC
v_gene: TRBV11-2
j_gene: TRBJ1-2
abundance: few
d_gene: -

CDR3aa: CASSFFAREETQYF
CDR3nt: TGCGCCAGCAGCTTCTTTGCGCGAGAAGAGACCCAGTACTTC
v_gene: TRBV5-1
j_gene: TRBJ2-5
abundance: few
d_gene: -